Each of the 15 T cell receptor beta chains below was sequenced from the same sample in a study of molecular identifiers for immune sequencing clone quantification. TCRdb ran MiXCR on the PCR reads and lists one entry per CDR3 protein. Counted here are hundreds of thousands of distinct CDR3 sequences, around 25% occurring once; the ten biggest clones make up 0.6% to 0.9%. Material: naive CD8+ T cells from blood, with Jurkat cell RNA spiked in. Specified subset: FACS-sorted CD8+CD4-CCR7+CD45RA+ naive T cells. These receptor sequences come from a human donor in good health. Some libraries in this study had Jurkat cell RNA spiked in.

Turning to this clonotype: This may be a read error: a much more frequent sequence differs by one nucleotide. V usage is TRBV7-9 and J usage is TRBJ1-4, with TRBD1 as a possible D gene (6 bases). Per the germline V gene, CDR1 is SEHNR and CDR2 is FQNEAQ (reference sequence). The CDR3 is 15 residues long. CDR3 nucleotide sequence: TGTGCCAGCAGCTTCGCCAGAGGGGACAATGGAAAACTGTTTTTT. Its translation is CASSFARGDNGKLFF.

To note about this clonotype: A much larger clone lies a single base off, so this may be a read error. The J gene is TRBJ2-1, the V gene TRBV11-2; 9 bases are shared with TRBD1. With V trimmed by 5 bases and J by 9 bases, 11 bases remained unmatched. The CDR3 is 15 amino acids. Germline V lookup: CDR1 SGHAT, CDR2 FQNNGV. In nucleotides, the CDR3 is TGTGCCAGCAGCCTCGCCGGGACAGGGAACCCTGAGCAGTTCTTC. This sequence encodes CASSLAGTGNPEQFF.

On this clonotype itself: A much larger clonotype is one base distant, so this may be a read error. J is TRBJ1-2 and V is TRBV4-2; D unresolved. Germline CDR1 and CDR2: LGHNA and YNFKEQ. This CDR3 has 14 residues. CDR3 in DNA: TGTGCCAGCGGCCAAGATTACGGACTCTATGGCTACACCTTC. Its translation is CASGQDYGLYGYTF.

This clonotype was observed many times. This chain joins TRBV7-6 and TRBJ2-7, with 8 bases that match TRBD1. This CDR3 is built from 12 residues. Losses at the gene ends were 4 bases for V and 9 bases for J; bases not matched to a gene: 5. The germline gives CDR1 SGHVS, CDR2 FNYEAQ. CDR3 bases: TGTGCCAGCAGCTCCGGACAGGGCGGGCAGTACTTC. As protein: CASSSGQGGQYF.

As concerns this clonotype: A read error is possible here, since a much larger clone lies one base away. The chain joins TRBV7-6 to TRBJ2-2; 11 nucleotides align to TRBD2. Germline V lookup: CDR1 SGHVS, CDR2 FNYEAQ. CDR3 size: 16 residues. With V trimmed by 6 bases and J by 3 bases, 6 bases remained unmatched. CDR3 sequence reads: CASRPTSGSYTGELFF. CDR3 DNA: TGTGCCAGCAGACCTACTAGCGGGAGTTACACCGGGGAGCTGTTTTTT.

The chain couples TRBV13 to TRBJ2-1; TRBD1 or TRBD2 may be the D gene (5 bases each). The germline CDR1 and CDR2 sequences are PRHDT and FYEKMQ (reference sequence). This CDR3 is built from 17 residues. V was trimmed by 3 bases and J by 0 bases, leaving 15 bases between them. CDR3 amino acids: CASSFGTLGSSYNEQFF. CDR3 DNA: TGTGCCAGCAGCTTCGGGACCCTGGGAAGCTCCTACAATGAGCAGTTCTTC.

CDR3 nucleotides: TGCGCCAGCAGTGAGTCGAAGGGGCCACTAGCCTACGAGCAGTACTTC. Its protein is CASSESKGPLAYEQYF. This rearrangement joins TRBV10-1 to TRBJ2-7; D may be TRBD1 or TRBD2 (5 bases each). The ends were cut back, 0 bases at V and 2 bases at J, with 14 bases in the middle. The CDR3 is 16 amino acids. Germline V lookup: CDR1 WNHNN, CDR2 SYGVQD (reference sequence).

Comments on this clonotype: This may be a read error: a much more frequent sequence differs by one nucleotide. V usage is TRBV4-1 and J usage is TRBJ1-2, with 9 bases aligning to TRBD1. CDR3 size: 16 residues. Germline V gene lookup returns CDR1 MGHRA and CDR2 YSYEKL. CDR3 protein: CASSQEPGQGNYGNTF. The CDR3 DNA follows: TGCGCCAGCAGCCAAGAACCGGGACAGGGCAACTATGGCAACACCTTC.

The CDR3 protein is CASSGSTYNEQFF. CDR3 nucleotide sequence: TGTGCCAGCAGTGGGAGTACCTACAATGAGCAGTTCTTC. The chain joins TRBV12-3 or TRBV12-4 to TRBJ2-1, with D maybe TRBD2 (5 bases). V shed 5 bases and J shed 2 bases, with 7 bases lying between them. The length of the CDR3 is 13 residues.

The chain links TRBV5-1 to TRBJ2-7; D might be TRBD1 (6 bases). V was trimmed by 4 bases and J by 7 bases, leaving 18 bases between them. CDR1 SGHRS and CDR2 YFSETQ come from the germline V gene. This CDR3 has 14 residues. Here the CDR3 DNA reads TGCGCCAGCAGCCCATGGGACACCGTGGGGGAGCAGTACTTC. Encoded protein: CASSPWDTVGEQYF.

This clonotype was observed a few times. J is TRBJ2-3 and V is TRBV27; TRBD1 might be the D (6 bases). CDR3 length equals 15 residues. Germline V gene lookup returns CDR1 MNHEY and CDR2 SMNVEV (reference sequence). Trimming stripped 5 bases from V and 2 bases from J, with 14 bases between. CDR3 sequence (DNA): TGTGCCAGCAGTAGAGGACAGTCTTACACAGATACGCAGTATTTT. Translation: CASSRGQSYTDTQYF.

This clonotype has ten or more counts. The genes are TRBV6-2 or TRBV6-3 and TRBJ2-3; maybe TRBD2 (5 bases). V gave up 2 bases and J gave up 2 bases, with 8 bases separating them. CDR1 is MNHEY and CDR2 is SVGEGT in the germline V gene. This CDR3 region has 14 residues. The CDR3 DNA reads as TGTGCCAGCAGTTACGCGGGTCCCACAGATACGCAGTATTTT. This gives the protein CASSYAGPTDTQYF.

This chain connects TRBV29-1 to TRBJ2-1; D perhaps matches TRBD1 (5 bases). The CDR3 sequence is 11 residues long. V gave up 6 bases and J gave up 9 bases, with 12 bases separating them. CDR1 and CDR2 (germline): SQVTM, ANQGSEA. CDR3: CSVRDFGEQFF. The CDR3 region has the DNA TGCAGCGTCAGGGATTTCGGTGAGCAGTTCTTC.

In its sample, this clonotype was seen a few times. The chain uses TRBV15 and TRBJ2-7; D is possibly TRBD2 (5 bases). The CDR3 is 14 amino acids. Trimming removed 6 bases from V and 2 bases from J, with 14 bases in between. The V gene's germline CDR1 is LNHNV and CDR2 YYDKDF (reference sequence). The CDR3 region is CATRLTGMTYEQYF. CDR3 in DNA: TGTGCCACCAGATTAACGGGGATGACCTACGAGCAGTACTTC.

This clonotype came up many times. V is TRBV27 and J is TRBJ2-3; 8 nucleotides match TRBD1. Germline CDR1 reads MNHEY; CDR2 reads SMNVEV (reference sequence). V lost 4 bases and J lost 2; bases outside the gene matches: 11. The CDR3 length is 17 residues. CDR3 sequence (DNA): TGTGCCAGCAGTTCTTACACCGGGACAGGTATCACAGATACGCAGTATTTT. This encodes CASSSYTGTGITDTQYF.